The present TCR beta chain was sequenced within a study of T cell repertoires in cytomegalovirus infection. Study in general: Public TCR beta signatures provided an indication of both CMV infection and a matching HLA type.

A single record per CDR3 protein comes from TCRdb applying MiXCR to the reads. The sample contains 150,000 to 200,000 distinct CDR3 sequences, 15% to 20% of which appear only once. Study conclusions and caveats: It was HLA-C-restricted CMV-specific TCR beta clonotypes that dominated the response ex vivo.

This CDR3 is built from 13 residues. V was trimmed by 1 base and J by 4 bases, leaving 7 bases between them. CDR1 MDHEN and CDR2 SYDVKM come from the germline V gene. This clonotype has a handful of counts. Its target is not known. The chain is built from TRBV28 and TRBJ1-1; D unresolved. This clonotype was obtained from a human donor in good health (CMV status not recorded). Some clones in this sample may be carry-over from other donors' samples. The sequencing input was CD8+ T cells from PBMCs. The CDR3 is CASSLSDGTEAFF. CDR3 coding DNA: TGTGCCAGCAGTTTATCGGACGGCACTGAAGCTTTCTTT. The whole variable domain, filled in from reference TRBV28 and TRBJ1-1, reads DVKVTQSSRYLVKRTGEKVFLECVQDMDHENMFWYRQDPGLGLRLIYFSYDVKMKEKGDIPEGYSVSREKKERFSLILESASTNQTSMYLCASSLSDGTEAFFGQGTRLTVV.